The table lists the clone carrying this T cell receptor (beta chain) with many counts. Its antigen is currently unknown. The data are from a study of molecular identifiers for immune sequencing clone quantification. Study-level findings and limits: Highly expanded clones may be undercounted when identical TCR molecules share barcodes.

TCRdb passed the PCR reads through MiXCR, listing each CDR3 protein once. The repertoire holds roughly 93,000 distinct CDR3 sequences, with 25% as singletons. Germline V gives CDR1 SGHTA, CDR2 FQGNSA. The CDR3 is 16 amino acids. Deletions cut 6 bases from V and 0 bases from J, with 12 bases between. Sequencing was performed on naive CD8+ T cells from blood, with Jurkat cell RNA spiked in. Described subset: FACS-sorted CD8+CD4-CCR7+CD45RA+ naive T cells. The TCR was taken from a human donor in good health. Some libraries in this study had Jurkat cell RNA spiked in. J is TRBJ1-6 and V is TRBV7-2, with TRBD1 as a possible D gene (5 bases). CDR3 DNA: TGTGCCAGCAGTCCGACAGACTTCTCCTATAATTCACCCCTCCACTTT. It encodes CASSPTDFSYNSPLHF. The full variable domain, completed using reference TRBV7-2 and TRBJ1-6, is GAGVSQSPSNKVTEKGKDVELRCDPISGHTALYWYRQSLGQGLEFLIYFQGNSAPDKSGLPSDRFSAERTGGSVSTLTIQRTQQEDSAVYLCASSPTDFSYNSPLHFGNGTRLTVT.